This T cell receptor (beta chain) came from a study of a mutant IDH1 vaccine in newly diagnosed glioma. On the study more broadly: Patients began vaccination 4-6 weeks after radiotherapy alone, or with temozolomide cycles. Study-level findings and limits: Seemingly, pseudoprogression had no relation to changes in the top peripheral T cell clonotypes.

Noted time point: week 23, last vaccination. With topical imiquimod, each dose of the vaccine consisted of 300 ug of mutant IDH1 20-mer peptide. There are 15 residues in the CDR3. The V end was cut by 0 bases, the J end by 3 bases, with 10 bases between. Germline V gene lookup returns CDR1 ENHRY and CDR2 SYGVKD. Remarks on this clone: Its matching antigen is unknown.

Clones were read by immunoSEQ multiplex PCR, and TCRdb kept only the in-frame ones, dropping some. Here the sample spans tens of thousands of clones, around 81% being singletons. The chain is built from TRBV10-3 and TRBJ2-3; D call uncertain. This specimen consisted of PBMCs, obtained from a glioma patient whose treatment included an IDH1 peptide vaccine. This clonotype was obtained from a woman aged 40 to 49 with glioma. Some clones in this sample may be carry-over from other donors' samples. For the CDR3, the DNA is TGTGCCATCAGTGAGTCCCAGGCAACGACAGATACGCAGTATTTT. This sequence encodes CAISESQATTDTQYF.